Each of the 10 T cell receptor beta chains below was sequenced from the same sample in a study of T cell repertoires in cytomegalovirus infection. Via MiXCR, TCRdb re-called the reads, giving one row per CDR3 protein. Altogether some 120,000 distinct CDR3 sequences are present, over 9.5% being singletons, with the ten largest covering 25% to 40%. These receptors' targets are unknown. The sequenced sample was PBMCs, sequenced either directly or after in vitro stimulation (not recorded which). The receptors come from a human donor in good health (CMV status not recorded). Some clones in this sample may be carry-over from other donors' samples.

With respect to this clonotype: One junction end disagrees with the germline gene, perhaps due to a read error. The chain combines TRBV7-2 with TRBJ2-3, with D tentatively TRBD2 (5 bases). Germline CDR1 SGHTA, CDR2 FQGNSA. This CDR3 is 13 amino acids long. The CDR3 is CASSQARADTQDF. The CDR3 region has the DNA TGTGCCAGCAGCCAAGCGCGGGCAGATACGCAGGATTTT. The complete variable domain, with remaining parts taken from reference TRBV7-2 and TRBJ2-3, reads GAGVSQSPSNKVTEKGKDVELRCDPISGHTALYWYRQSLGQGLEFLIYFQGNSAPDKSGLPSDRFSAERTGGSVSTLTIQRTQQEDSAVYLCASSQARADTQDFGPGTRLTVL.

The chain employs TRBV4-3 and TRBJ2-5; maybe TRBD1 (5 bases). Trimming took off 1 base at V and 3 bases at J, with 6 bases between the two ends. This CDR3 is built from 13 residues. The germline gives CDR1 LGHNA, CDR2 YSLEER. CDR3 sequence: CASSQVREETQYF. CDR3 in DNA: TGCGCCAGCAGCCAAGTCAGGGAAGAGACCCAGTACTTC.

CDR3 sequence: CASGPGVLDEQYV. The CDR3 DNA sequence: TGTGCCAGCGGGCCAGGGGTCCTTGACGAGCAGTACGTC. The chain joins TRBV11-2 to TRBJ2-7, with a weak D call TRBD1 (6 bases). Germline V CDR1 and CDR2: SGHAT, FQNNGV. CDR3 length: 13 amino acids. V dropped 8 bases and J dropped 5 bases, with 16 bases sitting between them.

The rearrangement joins TRBV7-6 to TRBJ2-3; D is uncertain. This CDR3 is built from 15 residues. Trimming removed 5 bases from V and 2 bases from J, with 14 bases in between. CDR1 SGHVS and CDR2 FNYEAQ come from the germline V gene. The CDR3 is CASSREIINTDTQYF. As DNA, the CDR3 is TGTGCCAGCAGCCGAGAGATCATAAACACAGATACGCAGTATTTT.

The chain carries TRBV3-1 and TRBJ2-5, with TRBD2 matching 11 bases. The germline V gene has CDR1 LGHDT and CDR2 YNNKEL (reference sequence). The J segment lost 2 bases and the V segment lost 1 base, leaving 3 bases of the junction unmatched. The CDR3 has 16 amino acids. The CDR3, as DNA: TGTGCCAGCAGCCAAGCTCTAGCGGGAGGACAAGAGACCCAGTACTTC. This gives the protein CASSQALAGGQETQYF.

This clonotype showed up many times. V is TRBV28 and J is TRBJ2-1; either TRBD1 or TRBD2 may fit D (5 bases each). Trimming took off 5 bases at V and 10 bases at J, with 9 bases between the two ends. CDR1 MDHEN and CDR2 SYDVKM come from the germline V gene. The CDR3 extends over 11 amino acids. CDR3 sequence reads: CASSPREEQFF. In nucleotides, the CDR3 is TGTGCCAGCAGTCCCAGGGAGGAGCAGTTCTTC.

CDR3 in DNA: TGCGCCAGCAGCCAAGATTCGAGCGGGAGGTCGTACGAGCAGTACTTC. Translation: CASSQDSSGRSYEQYF. The rearrangement uses TRBV4-1 and TRBJ2-7, with 9 bases matching TRBD2. V lost 0 bases, J lost 4 bases, and 7 bases stayed unmatched. The CDR3 is 16 residues long. Germline CDR1 is MGHRA and CDR2 is YSYEKL.

This clonotype has a handful of counts. The chain joins TRBV7-9 to TRBJ1-6, with TRBD1 identical over 8 bases. Germline V gene lookup returns CDR1 SEHNR and CDR2 FQNEAQ (reference sequence). Losses at the gene ends were 2 bases for V and 12 bases for J; bases not matched to a gene: 6. CDR3 size: 14 residues. CDR3 sequence: CASSLRQGNEPLHF. CDR3 sequence (DNA): TGTGCCAGCAGCTTACGACAGGGGAACGAACCCCTCCACTTT.

This clonotype was recorded a few times. The CDR3 DNA sequence: TGTGCCAGTAGTCCCCGGTCGTCGGGACATAGCAATCAGCCCCAGCATTTT. Its protein is CASSPRSSGHSNQPQHF. The V call is TRBV19, the J call TRBJ1-5; D is perhaps TRBD1 (6 bases). Trimming left V 5 bases short and J 0 bases short, with 17 bases between. The CDR3 consists of 17 residues. Germline V gene sequence: CDR1 LNHDA, CDR2 SQIVND (reference sequence).

Concerning this clonotype: Given a much more abundant clone one base away, this may be a read error. The chain recombines TRBV7-2 with TRBJ2-3; maybe TRBD2 (5 bases). V lost 10 bases and J lost 0, with 11 bases in between. This CDR3 has 13 residues. Germline CDR1 reads SGHTA; CDR2 reads FQGNSA. This CDR3 reads CATNRGSTDTQYF. The DNA of the CDR3 is TGTGCCACCAATCGGGGTAGCACAGATACGCAGTATTTT.